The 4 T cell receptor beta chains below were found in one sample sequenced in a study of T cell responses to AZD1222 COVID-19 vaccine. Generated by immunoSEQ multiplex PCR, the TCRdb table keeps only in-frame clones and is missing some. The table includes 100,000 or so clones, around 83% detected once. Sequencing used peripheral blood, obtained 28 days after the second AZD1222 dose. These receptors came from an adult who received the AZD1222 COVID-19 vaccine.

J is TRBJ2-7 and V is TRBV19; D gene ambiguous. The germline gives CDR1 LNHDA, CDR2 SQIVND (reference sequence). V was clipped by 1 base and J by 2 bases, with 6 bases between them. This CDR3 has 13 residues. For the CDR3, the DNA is TGTGCCAGTAGTATAGCGCTGACCTACGAGCAGTACTTC. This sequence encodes CASSIALTYEQYF.

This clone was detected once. The CDR3, as DNA: TGTGCCAGCAGCGTAGGGACCGCCTTCGGGCAGCCCCAGCATTTT. This gives the protein CASSVGTAFGQPQHF. The chain recombines TRBV9 with TRBJ1-5; D unclear. The CDR3 has 15 amino acids. V was pared by 0 bases and J by 7 bases, with 14 bases between. Germline CDR1 and CDR2: SGDLS and YYNGEE. The complete variable domain, with remaining parts taken from reference TRBV9 and TRBJ1-5, reads DSGVTQTPKHLITATGQRVTLRCSPRSGDLSVYWYQQSLDQGLQFLIQYYNGEERAKGNILERFSAQQFPDLHSELNLSSLELGDSALYFCASSVGTAFGQPQHFGDGTRLSIL.

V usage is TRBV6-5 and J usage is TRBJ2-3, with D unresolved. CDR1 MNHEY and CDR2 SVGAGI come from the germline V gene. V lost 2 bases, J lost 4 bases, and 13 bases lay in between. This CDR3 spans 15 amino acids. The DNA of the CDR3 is TGTGCCAGCAGTTACACCGTGGGCCGCGCAGATACGCAGTATTTT. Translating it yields CASSYTVGRADTQYF.

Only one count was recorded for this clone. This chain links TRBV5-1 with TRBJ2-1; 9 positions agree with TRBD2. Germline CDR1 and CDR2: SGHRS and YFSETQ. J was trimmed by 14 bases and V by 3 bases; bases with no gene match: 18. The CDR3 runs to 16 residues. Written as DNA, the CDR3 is TGCGCCAGCAGCTCAAGTGGCAGCGGGAGGTCGGACCGTAAGTTCTTC. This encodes CASSSSGSGRSDRKFF.